The 29 T cell receptor beta chains below were found in one sample sequenced in a study of blood T cells in healthy people across ages. The second PCR ran 7 to 11 cycles with a sample-barcoded 5' primer and J-beta primers. TCRdb re-called the 5' RACE reads through MiXCR, storing one row per CDR3 protein. The table records about 900,000 distinct CDR3 sequences, 62% of them present only once. Sequences were obtained from blood. The receptor source for this set is a man aged 25-45 years in good health.

The chain links TRBV29-1 to TRBJ2-5; D may be TRBD1 (6 bases). V lost 6 bases and J 3 bases, leaving 38 bases between the germline ends. Germline CDR1 reads SQVTM; CDR2 reads ANQGSEA. This CDR3 spans 21 amino acids. CDR3 sequence (DNA): TGCAGCGTCCAGAACTTAGAGAGGAAGGGGGTAACAGGAATTATCGAAGAGACCCAGTACTTC. Amino acids: CSVQNLERKGVTGIIEETQYF.

The chain is built from TRBV9 and TRBJ1-6; D is unclear. The CDR3 has 12 residues. Germline lookup yields CDR1 SGDLS and CDR2 YYNGEE. The V gene lost 0 bases and the J gene lost 9 bases, with 4 bases spanning the gap. CDR3 region: CASSVGASPLHF. The CDR3 coding sequence is TGTGCCAGCAGCGTAGGGGCTTCACCCCTCCACTTT. The full variable domain, completed using reference TRBV9 and TRBJ1-6, is DSGVTQTPKHLITATGQRVTLRCSPRSGDLSVYWYQQSLDQGLQFLIQYYNGEERAKGNILERFSAQQFPDLHSELNLSSLELGDSALYFCASSVGASPLHFGNGTRLTVT.

J is TRBJ2-5 and V is TRBV6-5; D gene ambiguous. With 5 bases removed from V and 11 bases from J, the gap between germline ends came to 27 bases. The CDR3 length is 16 residues. CDR1 is MNHEY and CDR2 is SVGAGI in the germline V gene. CDR3 coding DNA: TGTGCCAGCAGTCACCGCGAGGCCCTCAAGGTTAATGAGCAGTACTTC. Translation gives CASSHREALKVNEQYF.

The chain employs TRBV5-1 and TRBJ2-3; TRBD1 might be the D (5 bases). The CDR3 contains 13 residues. V dropped 5 bases and J dropped 8 bases, with 15 bases sitting between them. Germline V lookup: CDR1 SGHRS, CDR2 YFSETQ. CDR3 nucleotide sequence: TGCGCCAGCAGTGAATGGGGCCCAGGTACGCAGTATTTT. It codes for CASSEWGPGTQYF.

This clonotype was seen more than once but under ten times. The V gene is TRBV5-1, the J gene TRBJ2-2; D possibly corresponds to TRBD2 (5 bases). The CDR3 is 15 residues long. The ends were cut back, 0 bases at V and 3 bases at J, with 9 bases in the middle. Germline CDR1 reads SGHRS; CDR2 reads YFSETQ. CDR3: CASSLAFGDTGELFF. The CDR3 DNA reads as TGCGCCAGCAGCTTGGCCTTCGGGGACACCGGGGAGCTGTTTTTT.

In this sample, this clonotype turned up a few times. The chain is built from TRBV20-1 and TRBJ2-3; 11 bases are a match to TRBD2. After removal of 0 bases from V and 5 bases from J, the junction contained 4 bases not matched to a gene. This CDR3 has 15 amino acids. Germline V gives CDR1 DFQATT, CDR2 SNEGSKA (reference sequence). The CDR3: CSARDSGGAKDTQYF. In DNA, the CDR3 is TGCAGTGCTAGAGATAGCGGGGGGGCCAAAGATACGCAGTATTTT.

This clonotype occurred a few times. The rearrangement links TRBV27 to TRBJ2-3, with D uncertain. V was cut by 7 bases and J by 4 bases, with 6 bases left in between. The CDR3 contains 11 residues. Germline CDR1 reads MNHEY; CDR2 reads SMNVEV (reference sequence). Here the CDR3 DNA reads TGTGCCAGCAAATTCTCAGATACGCAGTATTTT. Translating it yields CASKFSDTQYF.

This clonotype was picked up many times. DNA of the CDR3: TGTGCCAGCAGCAGGGGGGGGACAGGCACAGATACGCAGTATTTT. This gives the protein CASSRGGTGTDTQYF. The gene calls are TRBV7-3 and TRBJ2-3, with D perhaps assigned TRBD1 or TRBD2 (7 bases each). CDR3 length equals 15 residues. Germline V lookup: CDR1 SGHTA, CDR2 FQGTGA. V was clipped by 5 bases and J by 1 base, with 13 bases between them.

The table lists this clonotype with a count of one. This chain joins TRBV11-3 and TRBJ2-1; 8 positions match TRBD2. Unmatched junction bases numbered 9, after V lost 2 bases and J lost 9 bases. Germline values: CDR1 SGHNT, CDR2 YENEEA. CDR3 length: 15 residues. The CDR3 DNA reads TGTGCCAGCAGCTTATACAGCGGGGGAGGCAGTGAGCAGTTCTTC. Translation gives CASSLYSGGGSEQFF.

This sequence joins TRBV3-1 and TRBJ2-3; TRBD2 matches 7 bases. The V segment lost 4 bases and the J segment 4 bases; nucleotides outside the gene matches: 11. There are 16 residues in the CDR3. Germline-derived CDR1 and CDR2 are LGHDT and YNNKEL (reference sequence). The CDR3 DNA follows: TGTGCCAGCAGCCGAAGGACTAGAACGGTCCCAGATACGCAGTATTTT. Protein: CASSRRTRTVPDTQYF.

V and J are TRBV5-1 and TRBJ2-7, with D tentatively TRBD2 (5 bases). CDR1 is SGHRS and CDR2 is YFSETQ in the germline V gene. The CDR3 covers 14 residues. The V end was cut by 7 bases, the J end by 3 bases, with 17 bases between. The CDR3 spells CASATRAEGYEQYF. The CDR3 region has the DNA TGCGCCAGCGCCACTCGGGCCGAGGGCTACGAGCAGTACTTC.

This clonotype was found a few times. The junction does not match germline at one end; this may be a read error. This chain uses TRBV18 with TRBJ2-7; D remains unclear. There are 12 residues in the CDR3. The germline V gene has CDR1 KGHSH and CDR2 LQKENI. The chain's CDR3 is CASPPRPYEQYF. CDR3 in DNA: TGTGCCAGCCCACCGCGACCCTACGAGCAGTACTTC.

The chain links TRBV4-2 to TRBJ2-7; TRBD2 agrees at 8 bases. Germline values: CDR1 LGHNA, CDR2 YNFKEQ. The CDR3 contains 15 residues. Trimming at V came to 4 bases and at J to 2 bases, leaving 7 bases not matched to a gene. The DNA for the CDR3 is TGTGCCAGCAGCCCGAGCGGGGGCCAACCCTACGAGCAGTACTTC. Translation gives CASSPSGGQPYEQYF.

The chain carries TRBV28 and TRBJ2-3, with 9 nucleotides matching TRBD2. The V and J ends lost 6 bases and 5 bases, in that order; junction bases with no gene match: 9. The CDR3 extends over 15 amino acids. The germline V gene encodes CDR1 MDHEN and CDR2 SYDVKM. The CDR3 reads CASRLRTSVKDTQYF. In nucleotides, the CDR3 is TGTGCCAGCAGGTTGAGGACTAGCGTTAAAGATACGCAGTATTTT.

The chain links TRBV6-2 or TRBV6-3 to TRBJ2-5, with D possibly matching TRBD2 (6 bases). This CDR3 comprises 10 residues. Trimming left V 2 bases short and J 11 bases short, with 6 bases between. The germline gives CDR1 MNHEY, CDR2 SVGEGT. CDR3 residues: CASSYREQYF. In DNA, the CDR3 is TGTGCCAGCAGTTACCGGGAGCAGTACTTC.

The sample holds one count of this clonotype. The rearrangement joins TRBV6-2 or TRBV6-3 to TRBJ2-5; D not certain. Deletions cut 2 bases from V and 7 bases from J, with 14 bases between. CDR1 is MNHEY and CDR2 is SVGEGT in the germline V gene. The CDR3 covers 14 residues. The CDR3 spells CASSYRRGSGTQYF. DNA for the CDR3: TGTGCCAGCAGTTACCGCCGAGGATCTGGGACCCAGTACTTC.

This clonotype occurred once. The chain has TRBV7-2 and TRBJ1-1, with D hard to call. The ends were cut back, 5 bases at V and 0 bases at J, with 7 bases in the middle. Germline-derived CDR1 and CDR2 are SGHTA and FQGNSA. This CDR3 comprises 13 residues. The CDR3 loop is CASSPYLNTEAFF. CDR3 DNA sequence: TGTGCCAGCAGCCCCTACTTGAACACTGAAGCTTTCTTT.

Turning to this clonotype: The germline gene is not matched at one end of the junction; a read error may be the cause. The genes are TRBV6-5 and TRBJ2-4; TRBD1 matches 7 bases. The closer fit of TRBJ2-5 to the DNA end suggests the J call may be wrong. The V gene's germline CDR1 is MNHEY and CDR2 SVGAGI. The CDR3 contains 14 residues. This CDR3 is CAGSYRGPQETQYF. In nucleotides, the CDR3 is TGTGCCGGCAGTTACAGGGGCCCTCAAGAGACCCAGTACTTC.

This clonotype was found once. CDR3 coding DNA: TGTGCCAGCAGCCCAGAGCCCATACTCGGAGTCGCTAACTATGGCTACACCTTC. It codes for CASSPEPILGVANYGYTF. This chain connects TRBV7-6 to TRBJ1-2; D is unclear. The CDR3 loop spans 18 amino acids. The germline gives CDR1 SGHVS, CDR2 FNYEAQ. With 5 bases removed from V and 0 bases from J, the gap between germline ends came to 22 bases.

The chain is built from TRBV5-6 and TRBJ2-1; D is uncertain. Trimming took 2 bases from V and 8 from J, leaving 8 bases between them. From germline, CDR1 is SGHDT and CDR2 YYEEEE. The CDR3 is 12 residues long. CDR3 coding DNA: TGTGCCAGCAGCTTAGAAGAGTATGAGCAGTTCTTC. Amino acid sequence: CASSLEEYEQFF. The full variable domain, its missing parts supplied by reference TRBV5-6 and TRBJ2-1, is DAGVTQSPTHLIKTRGQQVTLRCSPKSGHDTVSWYQQALGQGPQFIFQYYEEEERQRGNFPDRFSGHQFPNYSSELNVNALLLGDSALYLCASSLEEYEQFFGPGTRLTVL.

The V call is TRBV20-1, the J call TRBJ2-2; 8 positions agree with TRBD2. The CDR3 runs to 14 residues. The V gene's germline CDR1 is DFQATT and CDR2 SNEGSKA (reference sequence). The V gene end was trimmed by 1 base and the J gene end by 5 bases; junction bases not matched to a gene: 3. The DNA of the CDR3 is TGCAGTGCTAGAGCGGGGGGGGGAACCGGGGAGCTGTTTTTT. Its protein is CSARAGGGTGELFF.

The chain uses TRBV7-2 and TRBJ2-5; D may be TRBD2 (6 bases). Germline V gene sequence: CDR1 SGHTA, CDR2 FQGNSA. V shed 7 bases and J shed 7 bases, with 13 bases lying between them. The CDR3 length is 12 residues. CDR3 protein: CASKGLAGTQYF. The CDR3 coding sequence is TGTGCCAGCAAGGGACTTGCAGGGACCCAGTACTTC.

Only a few counts were recorded for this clonotype. The chain joins TRBV9 to TRBJ2-7; maybe TRBD2 (5 bases). V shed 4 bases and J shed 0 bases, with 17 bases lying between them. CDR3 length: 16 amino acids. Germline assignment: CDR1 SGDLS and CDR2 YYNGEE. CDR3 coding DNA: TGTGCCAGCAGCCCCGGGGAGACAACTACCTCCTACGAGCAGTACTTC. It translates to CASSPGETTTSYEQYF.

This clonotype was recorded once. The V call is TRBV2, the J call TRBJ2-7, with D possibly matching TRBD2 (6 bases). Matching the DNA end better, TRBJ2-4 makes the J call doubtful. This CDR3 region has 13 residues. The germline gives CDR1 SNHLY, CDR2 FYNNEI. In DNA form, the CDR3 reads TGTGCCAGCAGGCGGGATGGCGGGAACATTCAGTACTTC. Its translation is CASRRDGGNIQYF.

This chain links TRBV7-2 with TRBJ2-5; the match to TRBD2 covers 10 bases. Losses at the gene ends were 7 bases for V and 5 bases for J; bases not matched to a gene: 16. The CDR3 spans 17 residues. CDR1 SGHTA and CDR2 FQGNSA come from the germline V gene. CDR3 region: CASTPRERGGEAETQYF. Written as DNA, the CDR3 is TGTGCCAGCACTCCCCGTGAGCGGGGGGGCGAGGCGGAGACCCAGTACTTC.

This clonotype was picked up one time. The rearrangement joins TRBV12-3 or TRBV12-4 to TRBJ2-5; 15 bases are a match to TRBD2. The end of the DNA fits TRBJ2-7 better, so the J call may be wrong. The length of the CDR3 is 14 residues. CDR3: CASSRGLAGGEQYF. Here the CDR3 DNA reads TGTGCCAGCAGTCGGGGACTAGCGGGGGGCGAGCAGTACTTC.

This clonotype has just one count. The chain links TRBV20-1 to TRBJ1-1; no clear D gene. CDR1 and CDR2 (germline): DFQATT, SNEGSKA (reference sequence). V was shortened by 4 bases and J by 4 bases, with 22 bases between the two germline ends. There are 16 residues in the CDR3. The CDR3 region is CSATPPGSRLGTEAFF. For the CDR3, the DNA is TGCAGTGCTACCCCACCTGGGTCCCGACTGGGCACTGAAGCTTTCTTT.

This chain uses TRBV19 with TRBJ1-2, with 7 bases aligning to TRBD1. V was clipped by 5 bases and J by 8 bases; unmatched bases: 8. CDR1 LNHDA and CDR2 SQIVND come from the germline V gene (reference sequence). This CDR3 spans 13 amino acids. The CDR3 sequence is CASSSTQGSGYTF. The CDR3 region has the DNA TGTGCCAGTAGTTCAACACAGGGGTCGGGCTACACCTTC.

The chain has TRBV6-2 or TRBV6-3 and TRBJ1-2; D is possibly TRBD1 (6 bases). Germline V gives CDR1 MNHEY, CDR2 SVGEGT. There are 15 residues in the CDR3. V was cut by 0 bases and J by 6 bases, with 14 bases left in between. The DNA for the CDR3 is TGTGCCAGCAGTTACTCGATACAGGGAATAGATGGCTACACCTTC. Translation: CASSYSIQGIDGYTF.